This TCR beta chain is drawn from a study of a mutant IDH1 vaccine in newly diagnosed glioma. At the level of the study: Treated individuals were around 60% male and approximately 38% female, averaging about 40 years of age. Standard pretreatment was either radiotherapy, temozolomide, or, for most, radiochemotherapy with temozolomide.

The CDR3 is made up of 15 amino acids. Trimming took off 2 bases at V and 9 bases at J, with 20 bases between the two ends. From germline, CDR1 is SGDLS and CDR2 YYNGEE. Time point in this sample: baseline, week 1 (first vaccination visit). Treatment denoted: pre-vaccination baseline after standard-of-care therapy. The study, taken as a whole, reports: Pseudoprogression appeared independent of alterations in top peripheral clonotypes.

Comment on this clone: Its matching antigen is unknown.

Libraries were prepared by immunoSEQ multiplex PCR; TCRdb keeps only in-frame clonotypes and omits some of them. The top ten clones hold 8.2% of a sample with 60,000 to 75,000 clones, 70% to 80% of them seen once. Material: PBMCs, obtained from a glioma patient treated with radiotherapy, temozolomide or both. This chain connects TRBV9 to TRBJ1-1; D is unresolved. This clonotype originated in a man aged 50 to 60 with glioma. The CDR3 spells CASSVGLEGSDKAFF. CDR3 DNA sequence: TGTGCCAGCAGCGTTGGGTTGGAGGGTTCGGATAAAGCTTTCTTT.